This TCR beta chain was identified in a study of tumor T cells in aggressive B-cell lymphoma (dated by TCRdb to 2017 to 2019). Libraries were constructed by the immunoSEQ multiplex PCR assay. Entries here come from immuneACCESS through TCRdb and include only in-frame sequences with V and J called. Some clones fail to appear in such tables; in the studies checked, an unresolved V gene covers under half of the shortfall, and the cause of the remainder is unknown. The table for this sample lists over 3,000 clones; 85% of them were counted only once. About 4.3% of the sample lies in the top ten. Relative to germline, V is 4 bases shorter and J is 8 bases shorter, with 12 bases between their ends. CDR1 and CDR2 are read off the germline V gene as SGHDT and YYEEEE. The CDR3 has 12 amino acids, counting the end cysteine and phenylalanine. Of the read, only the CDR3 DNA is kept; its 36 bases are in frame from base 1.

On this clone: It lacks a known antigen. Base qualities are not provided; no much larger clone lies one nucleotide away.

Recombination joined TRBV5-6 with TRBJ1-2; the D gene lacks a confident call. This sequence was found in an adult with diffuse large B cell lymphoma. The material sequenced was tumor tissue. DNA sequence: TGTGCCAGCAGCCCTGACACGGGAGGCTACACCTTC. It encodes CASSPDTGGYTF. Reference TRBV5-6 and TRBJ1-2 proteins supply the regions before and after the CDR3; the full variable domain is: DAGVTQSPTHLIKTRGQQVTLRCSPKSGHDTVSWYQQALGQGPQFIFQYYEEEERQRGNFPDRFSGHQFPNYSSELNVNALLLGDSALYLCASSPDTGGYTFGSGTRLTVV.